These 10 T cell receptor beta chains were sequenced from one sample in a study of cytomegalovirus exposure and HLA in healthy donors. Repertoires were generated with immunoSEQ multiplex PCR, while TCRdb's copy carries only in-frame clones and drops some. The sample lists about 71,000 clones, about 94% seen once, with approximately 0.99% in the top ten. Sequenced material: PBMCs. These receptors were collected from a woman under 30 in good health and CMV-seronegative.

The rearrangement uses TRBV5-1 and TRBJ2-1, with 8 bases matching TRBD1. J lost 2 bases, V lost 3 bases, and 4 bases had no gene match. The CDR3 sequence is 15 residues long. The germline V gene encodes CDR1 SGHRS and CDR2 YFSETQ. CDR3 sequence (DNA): TGCGCCAGCAGCTCCGGGACAGGCCCCTACAATGAGCAGTTCTTC. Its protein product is CASSSGTGPYNEQFF.

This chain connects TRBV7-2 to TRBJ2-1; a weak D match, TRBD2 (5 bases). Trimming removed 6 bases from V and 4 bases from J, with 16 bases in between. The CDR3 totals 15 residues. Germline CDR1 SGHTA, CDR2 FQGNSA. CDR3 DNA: TGTGCCAGCAGTTCGTTGGCGGAGGAATACAATGAGCAGTTCTTC. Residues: CASSSLAEEYNEQFF.

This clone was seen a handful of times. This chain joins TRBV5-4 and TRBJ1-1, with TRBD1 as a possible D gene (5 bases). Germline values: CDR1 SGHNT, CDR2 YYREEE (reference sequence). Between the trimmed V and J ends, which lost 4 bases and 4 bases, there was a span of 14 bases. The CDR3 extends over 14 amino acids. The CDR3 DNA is TGTGCCAGCAGCGGGGCTGTCCGAGGCACTGAAGCTTTCTTT. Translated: CASSGAVRGTEAFF.

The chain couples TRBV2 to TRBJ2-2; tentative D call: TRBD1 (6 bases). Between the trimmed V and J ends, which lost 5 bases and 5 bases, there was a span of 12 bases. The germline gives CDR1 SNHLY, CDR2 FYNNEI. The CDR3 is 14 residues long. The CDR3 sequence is CASSPRGTTGELFF. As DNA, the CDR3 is TGTGCCAGCAGTCCTAGGGGGACGACCGGGGAGCTGTTTTTT.

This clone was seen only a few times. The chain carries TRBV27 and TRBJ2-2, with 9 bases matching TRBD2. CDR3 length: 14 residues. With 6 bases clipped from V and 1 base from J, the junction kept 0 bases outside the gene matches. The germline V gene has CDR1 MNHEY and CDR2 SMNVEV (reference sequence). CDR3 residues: CASRTSGNTGELFF. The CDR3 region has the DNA TGTGCCAGCAGGACTAGCGGGAACACCGGGGAGCTGTTTTTT.

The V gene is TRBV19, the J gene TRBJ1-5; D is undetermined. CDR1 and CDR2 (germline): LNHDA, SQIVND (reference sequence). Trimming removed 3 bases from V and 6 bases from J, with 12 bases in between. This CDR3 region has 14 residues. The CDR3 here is CASSMTGYRQPQHF. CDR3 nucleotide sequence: TGTGCCAGTAGTATGACGGGGTACCGTCAGCCCCAGCATTTT.

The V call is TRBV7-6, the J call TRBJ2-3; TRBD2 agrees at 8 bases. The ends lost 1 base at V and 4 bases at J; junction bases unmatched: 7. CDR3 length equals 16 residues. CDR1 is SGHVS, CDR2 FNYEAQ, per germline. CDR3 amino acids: CASSLGLAGLADTQYF. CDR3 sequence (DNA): TGTGCCAGCAGCTTAGGTCTAGCGGGCCTCGCAGATACGCAGTATTTT.

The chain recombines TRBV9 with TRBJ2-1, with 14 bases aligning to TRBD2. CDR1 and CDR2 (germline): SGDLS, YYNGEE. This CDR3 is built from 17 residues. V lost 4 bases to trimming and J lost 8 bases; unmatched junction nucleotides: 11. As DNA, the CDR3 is TGTGCCAGCAGCAGGGGGGGACTAGCGGGAGCTGGTTATGAGCAGTTCTTC. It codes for CASSRGGLAGAGYEQFF.

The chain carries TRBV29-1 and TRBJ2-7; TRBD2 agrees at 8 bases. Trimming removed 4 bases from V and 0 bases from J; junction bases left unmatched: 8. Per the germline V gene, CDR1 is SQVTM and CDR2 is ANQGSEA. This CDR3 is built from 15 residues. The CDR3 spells CSVAPLSGSSYEQYF. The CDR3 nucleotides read TGCAGCGTTGCCCCTCTGAGCGGGAGCTCCTACGAGCAGTACTTC.

The CDR3 nucleotides are TGTGCCAGCAGTGCCGGACAGTCTTCGTACTATGGCTACACCTTC. Its protein product is CASSAGQSSYYGYTF. V is TRBV5-5 and J is TRBJ1-2; a possible D gene is TRBD1 (6 bases). The germline gives CDR1 SGHKS, CDR2 YYEKEE (reference sequence). The V end was cut by 5 bases, the J end by 3 bases, with 17 bases between. CDR3 size: 15 residues.